The rows below give T cell receptor beta chains drawn from one sample of a study of blood T cell repertoires in COVID-19. Repertoires were generated with immunoSEQ multiplex PCR, while TCRdb's copy carries only in-frame clones and drops some. The repertoire holds some 56,000 clones, with 80% to 85% as singletons. The sequencing input was peripheral blood. These receptors were collected from a woman aged 80 or older with active or convalescent COVID-19. Each CDR3 is given with its conserved first and last residue. The D gene is left open where the match is weak. Rows may omit the clone size; those that give it use once, few, many or a size class.

abundance | d_gene | j_gene | v_gene | CDR3nt | CDR3aa
NA | TRBD1 | TRBJ1-2 | TRBV18 | TGTGCCAGCTCACCTGGGACAGGGTATGGCTACACCTTC | CASSPGTGYGYTF
NA | TRBD1 | TRBJ1-5 | TRBV4-1 | TGCGCCAGCAGCCAAAGAAGTCCGGGACAGGGGGCAGGCGGCAATCAGCCCCAGCATTTT | CASSQRSPGQGAGGNQPQHF
NA | NA | TRBJ1-6 | TRBV6-5 | TGTGCCAGCAGGCCAGGGAATAATTCACCCCTCCACTTT | CASRPGNNSPLHF
NA | NA | TRBJ2-2 | TRBV7-3 | TGTGCCAGCAGCCAAGGTGGGGGGACCGGGGAGCTGTTTTTT | CASSQGGGTGELFF
NA | TRBD2 | TRBJ2-1 | TRBV11-2 | TGTGCCAGCAGCTATACTAGCGGGGGGGTCTACAATGAGCAGTTCTTC | CASSYTSGGVYNEQFF
NA | TRBD1 | TRBJ2-1 | TRBV6-5 | TGTGCCAGCACGACGGGACAGAATCCAAGCAATGAGCAGTTCTTC | CASTTGQNPSNEQFF
NA | TRBD1 | TRBJ1-4 | TRBV5-1 | TGCGCCAGCAGCTTGGACAGGGGAAATGAAAAACTGTTTTTT | CASSLDRGNEKLFF
NA | NA | TRBJ1-5 | TRBV5-1 | TGCGCCAGCAGCTCGGGACAAAATAATCAGCCCCAGCATTTT | CASSSGQNNQPQHF
NA | NA | TRBJ2-1 | TRBV4-1 | TGCGCCAGCAGCCACCCCTCGGGGGGCCCCGACGAGCAGTTCTTC | CASSHPSGGPDEQFF
NA | TRBD1 | TRBJ1-2 | TRBV11-2 | TGTGCCAGCAGCCCTACCCAGGGGGGCTATGGCTACACCTTC | CASSPTQGGYGYTF
NA | NA | TRBJ1-4 | TRBV5-1 | TGCGCCAGCAGCTTGGCCCGGTGGGGGGAGGCAACTAATGAAAAACTGTTTTTT | CASSLARWGEATNEKLFF
few | NA | TRBJ1-5 | TRBV3-1/TRBV3-2 | TGTGCCAGCAGCCAAGATCTGAATCAGCCCCAGCATTTT | CASSQDLNQPQHF
once | TRBD1 | TRBJ2-7 | TRBV19 | TGTGCCAGTAGCAAAGTCTCCGCGGACAGGAGTTCCTACGAGCAGTACTTC | CASSKVSADRSSYEQYF
once | NA | TRBJ2-1 | TRBV4-3 | TGCGCCAGCAGCCAAGGAGGTAGCTCCTACAATGAGCAGTTCTTC | CASSQGGSSYNEQFF
once | NA | TRBJ2-3 | TRBV28 | TGTGCCAGCAGTGTGACCGGGACACAAAGGGGCACAGATACGCAGTATTTT | CASSVTGTQRGTDTQYF
NA | TRBD1 | TRBJ1-2 | TRBV3-1/TRBV3-2 | TGTGCCAGCAGCCCGGACAGGGTCTATGGCTACACCTTC | CASSPDRVYGYTF
few | NA | TRBJ1-5 | TRBV6-5 | TGTGCCAGCAGTCCCTCCGCGGGGGACAATCAGCCCCAGCATTTT | CASSPSAGDNQPQHF
NA | NA | TRBJ1-1 | TRBV9 | TGTGCCAGCAGCTCGGAGTTTCGGGGGAACACTGAAGCTTTCTTT | CASSSEFRGNTEAFF
few | NA | TRBJ2-1 | TRBV27 | TGTGCCAGCAGTCCCCACGGAGCCTCCTACAATGAGCAGTTCTTC | CASSPHGASYNEQFF
NA | NA | TRBJ2-3 | TRBV7-2 | TGTGCCAGCAGCTTCGGCGGGAGCACAGATACGCAGTATTTT | CASSFGGSTDTQYF
NA | NA | TRBJ1-4 | TRBV7-9 | TGTGCCAGCCAGAGGATAAATGAAAAACTGTTTTTT | CASQRINEKLFF
NA | NA | TRBJ1-3 | TRBV13 | TGTGCCAGCAGCTTAGATCGCAGCTCTGGAAACACCATATATTTT | CASSLDRSSGNTIYF
NA | TRBD2 | TRBJ2-3 | TRBV5-1 | TGCGCCAGCAGCCTCGGGGGGTACACAGATACGCAGTATTTT | CASSLGGYTDTQYF
NA | NA | TRBJ2-7 | TRBV5-1 | TGCGCCAGCAGCTTGAATTCGGGGGCCTACGAGCAGTACTTC | CASSLNSGAYEQYF
NA | TRBD2 | TRBJ2-2 | TRBV10-1 | TGCGCCAGCAGTTCCAATTTTGGTAGCGGGGGATCCGGGGAGCTGTTTTTT | CASSSNFGSGGSGELFF
NA | NA | TRBJ2-1 | TRBV15 | TGTGCCACCGCGGCAAAGACAGAAGCCTACAATGAGCAGTTCTTC | CATAAKTEAYNEQFF
NA | NA | TRBJ2-3 | TRBV28 | TGTGCCAGCAGCTCCACAGATACGCAGTATTTT | CASSSTDTQYF
NA | NA | TRBJ1-4 | TRBV28 | TGTGCCAGCAGATCAAACGGGCAGGGAAATGAAAAACTGTTTTTT | CASRSNGQGNEKLFF
NA | TRBD1 | TRBJ1-4 | TRBV3-1/TRBV3-2 | TGTGCCAGCAGCCAAATCGGGACAGATGAAAAACTGTTTTTT | CASSQIGTDEKLFF